Following are 25 T cell receptor beta chains from one sample sequenced in a study of blood T cell repertoires in COVID-19. The data were produced by immunoSEQ multiplex PCR, yet TCRdb's version contains in-frame clones alone and is incomplete. Of more than 100,000 clones in the sample, approximately 86% were seen once. The sample taken for sequencing was peripheral blood. The receptors come from a human donor in a cohort sampled during active COVID-19.

J is TRBJ1-2 and V is TRBV5-8; D remains unclear. The V end lost 2 bases, the J end lost 4 bases, and 6 bases lay between the germline ends. Germline V CDR1 and CDR2: SGHTS, YDEGEE. The CDR3 length is 12 residues. CDR3 in DNA: TGTGCCAGCAGCTTTCCCGTCTATGGCTACACCTTC. This codes for CASSFPVYGYTF.

This chain joins TRBV7-3 and TRBJ1-1; D is ambiguous. The germline V gene encodes CDR1 SGHTA and CDR2 FQGTGA. The ends were cut back, 0 bases at V and 1 base at J, with 3 bases in the middle. The CDR3 is 13 amino acids. CDR3 in DNA: TGTGCCAGCAGCTTAACCAGGAACACTGAAGCTTTCTTT. Its protein product is CASSLTRNTEAFF.

The chain links TRBV4-2 to TRBJ2-7; D is possibly TRBD2 (7 bases). Trimming pared 3 bases from V and 7 bases from J, leaving 16 bases between. CDR1 LGHNA and CDR2 YNFKEQ come from the germline V gene. The CDR3 has 14 amino acids. The CDR3 sequence: CASSHGEGGREQYF. The CDR3 DNA follows: TGTGCCAGCAGCCACGGGGAGGGGGGAAGGGAGCAGTACTTC.

The chain has TRBV9 and TRBJ2-5; the D gene is possibly TRBD2 (6 bases). The CDR3 runs to 14 residues. CDR1 and CDR2 from the germline V gene are SGDLS and YYNGEE. Trimming removed 1 base from V and 4 bases from J, with 11 bases in between. The CDR3 bases are TGTGCCAGCAGCGTAACGGATAGCGGAGAGACCCAGTACTTC. Residues: CASSVTDSGETQYF.

The rearrangement uses TRBV10-3 and TRBJ2-1, with D perhaps matching TRBD2 (7 bases). This CDR3 contains 15 residues. Deletions cut 4 bases from V and 4 bases from J, with 14 bases between. Looked up from germline, CDR1 is ENHRY and CDR2 is SYGVKD. The DNA of the CDR3 is TGTGCCATCAGTGTCGAGGGGGGGGGATACAATGAGCAGTTCTTC. Encoded protein: CAISVEGGGYNEQFF.

The rearrangement joins TRBV7-9 to TRBJ1-1; the match to TRBD1 covers 7 bases. Trimming cost V 5 bases and J 10 bases; bases outside gene matches: 7. This CDR3 is built from 12 residues. In germline, CDR1 is SEHNR, CDR2 FQNEAQ (reference sequence). This chain's CDR3 is CASSPTGLRAFF. DNA for the CDR3: TGTGCCAGCAGCCCGACAGGGTTGAGAGCTTTCTTT.

The chain has TRBV5-1 and TRBJ1-1; D unresolved. Germline values: CDR1 SGHRS, CDR2 YFSETQ. The V end lost 7 bases, the J end lost 5 bases, and 18 bases lay between the germline ends. This CDR3 region has 14 residues. This CDR3 is CASVLGLGYTEAFF. In DNA form, the CDR3 reads TGCGCCAGCGTCCTGGGCTTGGGTTATACTGAAGCTTTCTTT.

This clone was detected a few times. The V call is TRBV5-1, the J call TRBJ2-7; 7 bases align to TRBD2. There are 18 residues in the CDR3. Germline assignment: CDR1 SGHRS and CDR2 YFSETQ. V lost 0 bases to trimming and J lost 1 base; unmatched junction nucleotides: 13. The CDR3 sequence: CASSLGAGENARSYEQYF. CDR3 DNA sequence: TGCGCCAGCAGCTTGGGGGCGGGAGAGAACGCTCGATCCTACGAGCAGTACTTC.

The chain is built from TRBV3-1 (or the pseudogene TRBV3-2) and TRBJ1-6; no definite D call. The CDR3 is 18 residues long. The germline gives CDR1 LGHDT, CDR2 YNNKEL (reference sequence). V was trimmed by 1 base and J by 0 bases, leaving 13 bases between them. The CDR3 DNA reads TGTGCCAGCAGCCAAGGACTCGGCATGAGCTCCTATAATTCACCCCTCCACTTT. It encodes CASSQGLGMSSYNSPLHF.

The chain joins TRBV11-2 to TRBJ1-2; D gene uncertain. Trimming took 6 bases from V and 4 from J, leaving 18 bases between them. Germline CDR1 is SGHAT and CDR2 is FQNNGV. The CDR3 length is 15 residues. CDR3 coding DNA: TGTGCCAGCAGTTCTCTATTTATGCCTGGCTATGGCTACACCTTC. Its protein product is CASSSLFMPGYGYTF. The full variable domain, its missing parts supplied by reference TRBV11-2 and TRBJ1-2, is EAGVAQSPRYKIIEKRQSVAFWCNPISGHATLYWYQQILGQGPKLLIQFQNNGVVDDSQLPKDRFSAERLKGVDSTLKIQPAKLEDSAVYLCASSSLFMPGYGYTFGSGTRLTVV.

This chain joins TRBV19 and TRBJ1-4, with D hard to call. This CDR3 has 12 amino acids. V lost 6 bases and J 5 bases, leaving 7 bases between the germline ends. Germline loops: CDR1 LNHDA, CDR2 SQIVND (reference sequence). CDR3 protein: CASRQLNEKLFF. The DNA for the CDR3 is TGTGCCAGTAGACAGCTAAATGAAAAACTGTTTTTT.

The chain carries TRBV7-2 and TRBJ2-3; 9 bases agree with TRBD2. V dropped 6 bases and J dropped 2; count of bases not matched to a gene: 9. Germline V gene lookup returns CDR1 SGHTA and CDR2 FQGNSA. This CDR3 comprises 16 residues. The CDR3 sequence is CASSLLAGPPTDTQYF. For the CDR3, the DNA is TGTGCCAGCAGTCTACTAGCGGGTCCCCCCACAGATACGCAGTATTTT.

The chain employs TRBV28 and TRBJ2-5, with 10 bases fitting TRBD1. The CDR3 runs 16 residues. V was clipped by 5 bases and J by 4 bases; unmatched bases: 10. The germline CDR1 and CDR2 sequences are MDHEN and SYDVKM. CDR3 nucleotide sequence: TGTGCCAGCAGTATGACCCGGGACAGGGGACTAGAGACCCAGTACTTC. Protein product: CASSMTRDRGLETQYF.

The V and J genes are TRBV5-1 and TRBJ2-1; D remains ambiguous. CDR1 and CDR2 (germline): SGHRS, YFSETQ. This CDR3 comprises 16 residues. V lost 0 bases, J lost 0 bases, and 10 bases lay in between. In nucleotides, the CDR3 is TGCGCCAGCAGCTTGGCCGACTTTCGCTCCTACAATGAGCAGTTCTTC. Its protein is CASSLADFRSYNEQFF.

The rearrangement joins TRBV14 to TRBJ2-4, with unresolved D. The V and J ends lost 2 bases and 0 bases respectively, with 8 bases between them. CDR1 is SGHDN, CDR2 FVKESK, per germline. This CDR3 region has 15 residues. The CDR3 coding sequence is TGTGCCAGCAGCCAATCACAGATAGCCAAAAACATTCAGTACTTC. It yields the protein CASSQSQIAKNIQYF.

The CDR3 DNA reads as TGTGCCAGCAGCGCCGACAGTATGAACACTGAAGCTTTCTTT. This gives the protein CASSADSMNTEAFF. V gene TRBV9 combines with J gene TRBJ1-1, with D maybe TRBD1 (5 bases). Per the germline V gene, CDR1 is SGDLS and CDR2 is YYNGEE. V gave up 3 bases and J gave up 0 bases, with 9 bases separating them. The CDR3 loop spans 14 amino acids.

The chain couples TRBV19 to TRBJ1-3, with D uncertain. The CDR3 sequence is 12 residues long. Germline V gives CDR1 LNHDA, CDR2 SQIVND (reference sequence). V was clipped by 7 bases and J by 2 bases, with 6 bases between them. This chain's CDR3 is CASTSTGNTIYF. The CDR3 DNA is TGTGCCAGTACTAGTACTGGAAACACCATATATTTT.

This chain connects TRBV5-5 to TRBJ2-5; 12 bases map to TRBD2. In germline, CDR1 is SGHKS, CDR2 YYEKEE (reference sequence). Germline trimming cut 4 bases from V and 4 bases from J; bases unmatched to any gene: 8. This CDR3 spans 16 amino acids. The CDR3 reads CASSSTSGGLRETQYF. The CDR3 DNA reads TGTGCCAGCAGCAGTACTAGCGGGGGGTTAAGAGAGACCCAGTACTTC.

This clone was recorded only once. The junction and the germline gene differ at one end; a read error may be behind it. The chain recombines TRBV11-2 with TRBJ2-1; D possibly corresponds to TRBD1 (5 bases). CDR1 is SGHAT and CDR2 is FQNNGV in the germline V gene. The CDR3 extends over 12 amino acids. The DNA of the CDR3 is TGTGCCAGCAGCTCGGACCTGGACAAGGGGATCTTC. Protein: CASSSDLDKGIF.

The rearrangement links TRBV5-1 to TRBJ2-1, with 9 bases aligning to TRBD2. This CDR3 has 16 residues. V dropped 3 bases and J dropped 6; count of bases not matched to a gene: 10. Germline values: CDR1 SGHRS, CDR2 YFSETQ. The CDR3 sequence: CASSSLAGGPGNEQFF. CDR3 sequence (DNA): TGCGCCAGCAGCTCCTTGGCGGGAGGGCCGGGCAATGAGCAGTTCTTC.

V and J are TRBV6-1 and TRBJ1-2; a possible D gene is TRBD1 (5 bases). Trimming pared 1 base from V and 2 bases from J, leaving 8 bases between. The CDR3 totals 14 residues. Germline V lookup: CDR1 MNHNS, CDR2 SASEGT. CDR3 protein: CASSEGQSNYGYTF. CDR3 nucleotide sequence: TGTGCCAGCAGTGAAGGACAGTCGAACTATGGCTACACCTTC.

The V and J genes are TRBV7-8 and TRBJ1-2, with unresolved D. The length of the CDR3 is 14 residues. Germline V gene sequence: CDR1 SGHVS, CDR2 FQNEAQ. With 2 bases removed from V and 6 bases from J, the gap between germline ends came to 13 bases. CDR3 in DNA: TGTGCCAGCAGCTTATGGGAGGTTTCGAATGGCTACACCTTC. This codes for CASSLWEVSNGYTF.

The V gene is TRBV7-2, the J gene TRBJ1-5; 7 nucleotides match TRBD1. J lost 3 bases, V lost 4 bases, and 3 bases had no gene match. The CDR3 is made up of 14 amino acids. CDR1 is SGHTA and CDR2 is FQGNSA in the germline V gene. The CDR3, as DNA: TGTGCCAGCAGCTCGGGACAGTTCAATCAGCCCCAGCATTTT. Its translation: CASSSGQFNQPQHF.

The V call is TRBV14, the J call TRBJ2-5; maybe TRBD2 (5 bases). Germline CDR1 reads SGHDN; CDR2 reads FVKESK. The length of the CDR3 is 15 residues. Trimming removed 0 bases at V and 1 base at J, with 9 bases between. Here the CDR3 DNA reads TGTGCCAGCAGCCAAGATCAGAGGGTCCAAGAGACCCAGTACTTC. Translating it yields CASSQDQRVQETQYF.

The chain links TRBV10-1 to TRBJ2-3; 10 nucleotides line up with TRBD2. The CDR3 extends over 14 amino acids. Looked up from germline, CDR1 is WNHNN and CDR2 is SYGVQD (reference sequence). J lost 5 bases, V lost 5 bases, and 4 bases had no gene match. CDR3 bases: TGCGCCAGCAGTAGCGGGAGGGCCGGAGATACGCAGTATTTT. This sequence encodes CASSSGRAGDTQYF.